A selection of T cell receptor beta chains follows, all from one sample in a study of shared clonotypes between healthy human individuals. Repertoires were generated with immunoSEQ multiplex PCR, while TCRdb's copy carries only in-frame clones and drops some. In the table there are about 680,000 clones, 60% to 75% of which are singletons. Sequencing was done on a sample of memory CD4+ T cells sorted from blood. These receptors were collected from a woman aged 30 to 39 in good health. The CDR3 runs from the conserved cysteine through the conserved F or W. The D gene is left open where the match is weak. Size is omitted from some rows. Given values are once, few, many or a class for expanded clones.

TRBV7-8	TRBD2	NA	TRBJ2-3	CASSPRVWTSGSSTDTQYF	TGTGCCAGCAGCCCTAGGGTGTGGACTAGCGGATCTAGCACAGATACGCAGTATTTT
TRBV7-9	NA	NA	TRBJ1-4	CASSPMGVDGEKLFF	TGTGCCAGCAGCCCGATGGGGGTGGATGGCGAAAAACTGTTTTTT
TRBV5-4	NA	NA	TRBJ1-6	CASSPQQGPNSPLHF	TGTGCCAGCAGCCCCCAGCAGGGACCGAATTCACCCCTCCACTTT
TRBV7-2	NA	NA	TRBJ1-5	CASSWANSNQPQHF	TGTGCCAGCAGCTGGGCGAACAGCAATCAGCCCCAGCATTTT
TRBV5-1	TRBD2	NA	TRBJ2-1	CASSLGLAGDEQFF	TGCGCCAGCAGCTTGGGACTAGCGGGAGATGAGCAGTTCTTC
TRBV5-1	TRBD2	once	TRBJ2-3	CASREVSGLLSTDTQYF	TGCGCCAGCCGGGAGGTGTCGGGACTCTTAAGCACAGATACGCAGTATTTT
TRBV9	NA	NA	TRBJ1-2	CASSVEGRGRYGYTF	TGTGCCAGCAGCGTAGAGGGAAGGGGCCGCTATGGCTACACCTTC
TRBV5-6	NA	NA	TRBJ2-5	CASSPGQQETQYF	TGTGCCAGCAGCCCGGGACAACAAGAGACCCAGTACTTC
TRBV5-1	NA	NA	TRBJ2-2	CASSFLLTNAGELFF	TGCGCCAGCAGCTTCCTCCTGACTAACGCCGGGGAGCTGTTTTTT
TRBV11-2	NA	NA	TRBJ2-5	CASSFSGTETQYF	TGTGCCAGCAGCTTCTCAGGGACAGAGACCCAGTACTTC
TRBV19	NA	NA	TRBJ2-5	CASSIRGALKTQYF	TGTGCCAGTAGTATTCGGGGGGCGCTGAAGACCCAGTACTTC
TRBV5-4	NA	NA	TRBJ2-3	CASTSTYTSTDTQYF	TGTGCCAGCACCTCAACATACACTAGCACAGATACGCAGTATTTT
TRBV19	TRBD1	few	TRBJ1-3	CASTDRGDYGNTIYF	TGTGCCAGTACGGACAGGGGGGATTATGGAAACACCATATATTTT
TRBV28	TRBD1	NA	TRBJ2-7	CASSLVGTGEFNEQYF	TGTGCCAGCAGTTTAGTGGGGACAGGGGAATTCAACGAGCAGTACTTC
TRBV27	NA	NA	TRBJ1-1	CASSLSGSIITEAFF	TGTGCCAGCAGTTTGTCGGGGTCTATAATCACTGAAGCTTTCTTT
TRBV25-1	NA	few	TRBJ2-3	CASSGSLGRLLTDTQYF	TGTGCCAGCAGTGGGAGTCTGGGACGACTCCTCACAGATACGCAGTATTTT
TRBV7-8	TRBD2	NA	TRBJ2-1	CASNPGGLVAVNEQFF	TGTGCCAGCAACCCGGGGGGACTAGTTGCAGTCAATGAGCAGTTCTTC
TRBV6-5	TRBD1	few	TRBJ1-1	CASSTGQGVTEAFF	TGTGCCAGCAGCACGGGACAGGGGGTGACTGAAGCTTTCTTT
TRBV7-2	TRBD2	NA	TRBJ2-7	CASRTSGVRYEQYF	TGTGCCAGCAGAACTAGCGGCGTTCGGTACGAGCAGTACTTC
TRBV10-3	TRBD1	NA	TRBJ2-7	CATRTGRYEQYF	TGTGCCACACGGACAGGGCGGTACGAGCAGTACTTC
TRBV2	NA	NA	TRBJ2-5	CASSVDREETQYF	TGTGCCAGCAGCGTGGACAGAGAGGAGACCCAGTACTTC
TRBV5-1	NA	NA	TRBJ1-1	CASSLVGSPEAFF	TGCGCCAGCAGCTTGGTGGGTAGCCCTGAAGCTTTCTTT
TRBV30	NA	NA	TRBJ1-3	CAYDSSGGNTIYF	TGTGCCTACGATTCCTCGGGGGGAAACACCATATATTTT
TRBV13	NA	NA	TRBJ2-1	CASSTYNNEQFF	TGTGCCAGCAGCACTTATAACAATGAGCAGTTCTTC
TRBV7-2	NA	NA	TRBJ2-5	CASSLTETQYF	TGTGCCAGCAGCTTAACGGAGACCCAGTACTTC
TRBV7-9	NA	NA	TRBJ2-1	CASSHTGDEQFF	TGTGCCAGCAGCCACACCGGGGATGAGCAGTTCTTC
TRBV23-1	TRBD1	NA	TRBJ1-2	CASSQGPRDRDHVTYGYTF	TGCGCCAGCAGTCAAGGACCCCGGGACAGAGACCACGTTACCTATGGCTACACCTTC
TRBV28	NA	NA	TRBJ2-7	CASTAHSYEQYF	TGTGCCAGCACTGCTCACTCCTACGAGCAGTACTTC
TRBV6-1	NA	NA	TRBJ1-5	CASREGRLKSNQPQHF	TGTGCCAGCAGAGAAGGGAGGCTAAAGAGCAATCAGCCCCAGCATTTT
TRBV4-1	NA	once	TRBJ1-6	CASSQRRQGSSPLHF	TGCGCCAGCAGCCAACGACGACAAGGGAGCTCACCCCTCCACTTT
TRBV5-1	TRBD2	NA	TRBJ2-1	CASSGASGGYNEQFF	TGCGCCAGCAGCGGGGCTAGCGGGGGGTACAATGAGCAGTTCTTC
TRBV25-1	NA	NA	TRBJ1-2	CASSELSSSYGYTF	TGTGCCAGCAGTGAATTGAGCAGTTCCTATGGCTACACCTTC
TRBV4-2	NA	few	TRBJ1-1	CASSLQGAGGTEAFF	TGTGCCAGCAGCCTGCAGGGCGCCGGGGGCACTGAAGCTTTCTTT
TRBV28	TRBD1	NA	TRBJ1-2	CASRLTGDYGYTF	TGTGCCAGCAGGCTAACAGGGGACTATGGCTACACCTTC
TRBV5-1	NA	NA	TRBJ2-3	CASSENPAGARGTDTQYF	TGCGCCAGCAGCGAGAACCCTGCAGGGGCGCGAGGAACAGATACGCAGTATTTT
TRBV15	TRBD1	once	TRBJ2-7	CATSSLNRQGSYEQYF	TGTGCCACCAGCAGCTTAAATAGACAGGGGTCCTACGAGCAGTACTTC
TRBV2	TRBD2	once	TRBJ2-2	CASSRDYNTGELFF	TGTGCCAGCAGCCGGGACTACAACACCGGGGAGCTGTTTTTT
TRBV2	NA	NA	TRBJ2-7	CASSGRHEQYF	TGTGCCAGCAGTGGCCGGCACGAGCAGTACTTC
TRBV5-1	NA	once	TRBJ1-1	CASSLGTQSEAFF	TGCGCCAGCAGCCTGGGAACCCAGAGTGAAGCTTTCTTT
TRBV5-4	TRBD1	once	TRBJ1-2	CASDYRDRVTNYGYTF	TGTGCCAGCGACTACCGGGACAGAGTCACTAACTATGGCTACACCTTC
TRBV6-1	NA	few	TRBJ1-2	CASSELDYGYTF	TGTGCCAGCAGTGAACTCGACTATGGCTACACCTTC
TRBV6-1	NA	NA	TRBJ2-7	CASSGPRHGYEQYF	TGTGCCAGCAGTGGACCAAGGCATGGCTACGAGCAGTACTTC
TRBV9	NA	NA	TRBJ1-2	CASSVADGGYGYTF	TGTGCCAGCAGCGTAGCCGACGGGGGTTATGGCTACACCTTC
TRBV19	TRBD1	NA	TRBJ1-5	CASTGTVGQPQHF	TGTGCCAGCACCGGGACAGTAGGTCAGCCCCAGCATTTT
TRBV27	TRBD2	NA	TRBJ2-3	CASTLLGLAGSTDTQYF	TGTGCCAGCACCTTACTGGGACTAGCGGGTAGCACAGATACGCAGTATTTT
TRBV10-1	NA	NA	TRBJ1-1	CASSGYRRPAFF	TGCGCCAGCAGTGGATACAGGCGGCCGGCTTTCTTT
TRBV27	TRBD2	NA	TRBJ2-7	CASSFSTRPGGYEQYF	TGTGCCAGCAGTTTCAGTACCCGCCCGGGGGGCTACGAGCAGTACTTC
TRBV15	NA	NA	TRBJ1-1	CATSRARNTEAFF	TGTGCCACCAGCAGAGCCCGGAACACTGAAGCTTTCTTT
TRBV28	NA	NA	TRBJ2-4	CASSLDGNRNIQYF	TGTGCCAGCAGTTTGGACGGAAATAGGAACATTCAGTACTTC
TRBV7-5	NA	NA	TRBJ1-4	CVRSLALLSGKKLFF	TGTGTCAGAAGCTTAGCTCTACTCTCCGGGAAAAAACTGTTTTTT
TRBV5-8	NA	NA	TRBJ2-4	CASSSYPAIQYF	TGTGCCAGCAGCTCCTATCCAGCCATTCAGTACTTC
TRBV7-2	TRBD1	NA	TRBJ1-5	CASSRDSLGNQPQHF	TGTGCCAGCAGCCGGGACAGCCTCGGCAATCAGCCCCAGCATTTT
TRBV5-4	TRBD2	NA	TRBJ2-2	CASSKGLARDGTGELFF	TGTGCCAGCAGCAAGGGACTAGCGAGAGACGGGACCGGGGAGCTGTTTTTT
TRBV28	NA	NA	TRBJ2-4	CASSLLSGAPKVQYF	TGTGCCAGCAGTTTACTCTCCGGGGCCCCCAAAGTTCAGTACTTC
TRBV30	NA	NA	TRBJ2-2	CAWGTYTSWNTGELFF	TGTGCCTGGGGTACCTACACTAGCTGGAACACCGGGGAGCTGTTTTTT
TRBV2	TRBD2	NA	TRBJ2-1	CASSPHASGSRSEQFF	TGTGCCAGCAGTCCCCACGCTAGCGGGAGCCGGAGTGAGCAGTTCTTC
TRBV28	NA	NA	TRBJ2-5	CASSLAQETQYF	TGTGCCAGCAGTTTAGCCCAAGAGACCCAGTACTTC
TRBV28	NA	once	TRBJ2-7	CASSLPSPGSGYEQYF	TGTGCCAGCAGTTTACCCTCCCCCGGGAGCGGGTACGAGCAGTACTTC